Listed below are T cell receptor beta chains from one sample, sequenced in a study of pediatric ulcerative colitis. Sequencing used immunoSEQ multiplex PCR; TCRdb keeps in-frame clones, though not all of them. The data contain 20,000 to 30,000 clones, 65% to 80% of them seen just once; the ten biggest clones take up about 7.8%. The sequenced material came from gut tissue. The origin of the receptors is a boy between 10 and 17 years old with severe ulcerative colitis. CDR3s include the opening cysteine and the closing phenylalanine or tryptophan. The D gene is left open where the match is weak. Only some rows state a clone size, as once, few, many or a class for expanded clones.

length	size	D	V	J	CDR3	DNA
13	few	TRBD1	TRBV5-6	TRBJ2-5	CASSRWTGETQYF	TGTGCCAGCAGCCGATGGACAGGAGAGACCCAGTACTTC
14	few	NA	TRBV9	TRBJ1-1	CASSVAGINTEAFF	TGTGCCAGCAGCGTAGCAGGAATCAACACTGAAGCTTTCTTT
17	NA	TRBD2	TRBV7-9	TRBJ2-7	CASRGTSGSRSEVEQYF	TGTGCCAGCAGGGGGACTAGCGGGAGTCGGTCGGAGGTTGAGCAGTACTTC
15	NA	NA	TRBV5-3	TRBJ2-3	CASSLSAASTDTQYF	TGTGCCAGCAGCTTGAGCGCGGCTAGCACAGATACGCAGTATTTT
15	NA	TRBD1	TRBV7-9	TRBJ2-5	CASSLSGQGQETQYF	TGTGCCAGCAGCTTATCTGGACAGGGGCAAGAGACCCAGTACTTC
11	NA	NA	TRBV19	TRBJ2-1	CASKGYNEQFF	TGTGCCAGTAAGGGGTACAATGAGCAGTTCTTC
14	NA	NA	TRBV10-2	TRBJ1-5	CASSAKTGNQPQHF	TGCGCCAGCAGCGCGAAAACAGGGAATCAGCCCCAGCATTTT
16	NA	TRBD1	TRBV4-3	TRBJ2-7	CANSQSHRGTSYEQYF	TGCGCCAACAGCCAATCTCACAGGGGTACATCCTACGAGCAGTACTTC
16	NA	TRBD1	TRBV27	TRBJ2-7	CASSILGDRALYEQYF	TGTGCCAGCAGTATCCTAGGAGACAGGGCCCTCTACGAGCAGTACTTC
14	NA	NA	TRBV5-1	TRBJ1-2	CASSLLGVDYGYTF	TGCGCCAGCAGCCTCCTAGGAGTGGACTATGGCTACACCTTC
14	NA	NA	TRBV7-7	TRBJ1-1	CASSLAQARTGAFF	TGTGCTAGCAGCTTAGCCCAGGCTAGGACTGGAGCTTTCTTT
14	medium-sized	TRBD1	TRBV29-1	TRBJ2-7	CSAALGTGEYEQYF	TGCAGCGCGGCCTTAGGGACAGGAGAATACGAGCAGTACTTC
12	NA	NA	TRBV30	TRBJ1-2	CAWSVPNYGYTF	TGTGCCTGGAGTGTACCCAACTATGGCTACACCTTC